This T cell receptor beta chain was profiled in a study of T cells in Graves' hyperthyroidism and ophthalmopathy. The TCR beta CDR3 regions underwent amplification using RNA transcripts as the source. With the HTBI primer set, the TCR CDR3 went through a first round of RT-PCR. A single record per CDR3 protein comes from TCRdb applying MiXCR to the multiplex PCR reads. Among around 190,000 distinct CDR3 sequences listed, about a sixth were seen once. Study-wide findings and caveats: Stable hyperthyroidism and ophthalmopathy were separated using 13 V-J signatures.

Trimming removed 1 base at V and 4 bases at J, with 16 bases between. The CDR3 is 16 residues long. The germline gives CDR1 LGHDT, CDR2 YNNKEL (reference sequence). This clonotype was found many times. Its antigen is unidentified. The receptor was derived from a woman aged 50 to 65 with Graves' hyperthyroidism. Sequenced input: blood. The chain employs TRBV3-1 and TRBJ1-1; no definite D call. CDR3 DNA sequence: TGTGCCAGCAGCCAAGGGGGTGGAAAGGGAAGCACTGAAGCTTTCTTT. This codes for CASSQGGGKGSTEAFF. Filled out from reference TRBV3-1 and TRBJ1-1, the complete variable domain reads DTAVSQTPKYLVTQMGNDKSIKCEQNLGHDTMYWYKQDSKKFLKIMFSYNNKELIINETVPNRFSPKSPDKAHLNLHINSLELGDSAVYFCASSQGGGKGSTEAFFGQGTRLTVV.